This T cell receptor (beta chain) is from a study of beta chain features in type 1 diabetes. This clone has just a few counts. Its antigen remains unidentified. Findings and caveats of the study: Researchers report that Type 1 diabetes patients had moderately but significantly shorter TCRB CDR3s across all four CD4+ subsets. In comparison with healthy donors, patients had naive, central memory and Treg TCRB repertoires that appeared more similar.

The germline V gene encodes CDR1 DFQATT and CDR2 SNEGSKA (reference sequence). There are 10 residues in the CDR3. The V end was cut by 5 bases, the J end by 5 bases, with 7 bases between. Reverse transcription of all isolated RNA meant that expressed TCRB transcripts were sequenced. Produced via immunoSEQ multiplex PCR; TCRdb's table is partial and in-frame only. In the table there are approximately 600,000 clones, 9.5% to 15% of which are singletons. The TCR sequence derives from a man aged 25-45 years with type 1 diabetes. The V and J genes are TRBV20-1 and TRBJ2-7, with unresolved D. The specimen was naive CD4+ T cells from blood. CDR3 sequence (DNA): TGCAGTGCTGGTCGGAACGAGCAGTACTTC. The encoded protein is CSAGRNEQYF.